Listed below are T cell receptor beta chains from one sample, sequenced in a study of cytomegalovirus exposure and HLA in healthy donors. Libraries were prepared by immunoSEQ multiplex PCR; TCRdb keeps only in-frame clonotypes and omits some of them. This table lists 200,000 to 250,000 clones. Input material: PBMCs. These receptor sequences come from a woman aged 30 to 39 in good health and CMV-seropositive. CDR3s include the opening cysteine and the closing phenylalanine or tryptophan. D genes are given only for firm matches.

V gene: TRBV5-1
D gene: TRBD1
CDR3 length: 15
J gene: TRBJ1-4
CDR3 DNA: TGCGCCAGCAGCCAAGGACAGGGTGGAAATGAAAAACTGTTTTTT
CDR3 protein: CASSQGQGGNEKLFF

V gene: TRBV19
D gene: TRBD1
CDR3 length: 16
J gene: TRBJ1-2
CDR3 DNA: TGTGCCAGTAGTATAGGCCGGGACAGGCCCCTCTATGGCTACACCTTC
CDR3 protein: CASSIGRDRPLYGYTF

V gene: TRBV11-2
D gene: NA
CDR3 length: 13
J gene: TRBJ1-5
CDR3 DNA: TGTGCCAGCAGCTTAGACCGGGGTCAGCCCCAGCATTTT
CDR3 protein: CASSLDRGQPQHF

V gene: TRBV14
D gene: NA
CDR3 length: 15
J gene: TRBJ2-3
CDR3 DNA: TGTGCCAGCAGAAACGACAGGAACAACACAGATACGCAGTATTTT
CDR3 protein: CASRNDRNNTDTQYF

V gene: TRBV5-4
D gene: TRBD1
CDR3 length: 17
J gene: TRBJ2-4
CDR3 DNA: TGTGCCAGCAGCTCCCAACCGGGACAGGGGCTACAAAACATTCAGTACTTC
CDR3 protein: CASSSQPGQGLQNIQYF

V gene: TRBV30
D gene: NA
CDR3 length: 13
J gene: TRBJ2-7
CDR3 DNA: TGTGCCTGGAGTGTCGTAGATCCCTACGAGCAGTACTTC
CDR3 protein: CAWSVVDPYEQYF

V gene: TRBV25-1
D gene: TRBD1
CDR3 length: 14
J gene: TRBJ2-3
CDR3 DNA: TGTGCCAGCAGCTGGACAGGGATCACAGATACGCAGTATTTT
CDR3 protein: CASSWTGITDTQYF

V gene: TRBV7-9
D gene: NA
CDR3 length: 11
J gene: TRBJ2-1
CDR3 DNA: TGTGCCAGCAGCTTACTCAGTGAGCAGTTCTTC
CDR3 protein: CASSLLSEQFF

V gene: TRBV6-6
D gene: TRBD1
CDR3 length: 14
J gene: TRBJ2-7
CDR3 DNA: TGTGCCAGCAGAACCGGGACAGATCCCCATTTTTCGTACTTC
CDR3 protein: CASRTGTDPHFSYF

V gene: TRBV5-1
D gene: TRBD1
CDR3 length: 17
J gene: TRBJ1-1
CDR3 DNA: TGCGCCAGCAGCGTGAACAGGGGGCGGGGTAGAGGGACTGAAGCTTTCTTT
CDR3 protein: CASSVNRGRGRGTEAFF

V gene: TRBV19
D gene: NA
CDR3 length: 14
J gene: TRBJ1-2
CDR3 DNA: TGTGCCAGTAGTATCGCGGTTATGAACTATGGCTACACCTTC
CDR3 protein: CASSIAVMNYGYTF

V gene: TRBV10-3
D gene: TRBD1
CDR3 length: 16
J gene: TRBJ2-5
CDR3 DNA: TGTGCCATCAGTGAATTCCACGGACAGGCTCGAGGGACCCAGTACTTC
CDR3 protein: CAISEFHGQARGTQYF

V gene: TRBV11-2
D gene: TRBD1
CDR3 length: 15
J gene: TRBJ2-4
CDR3 DNA: TGTGCCAGCAGCTGGACAGGGGGCTTGGAGAACATTCAGTACTTC
CDR3 protein: CASSWTGGLENIQYF

V gene: TRBV7-8
D gene: NA
CDR3 length: 14
J gene: TRBJ2-5
CDR3 DNA: TGTGCCAGCAGCTTAGTCACAGGACAGGAGACCCAGTACTTC
CDR3 protein: CASSLVTGQETQYF

V gene: TRBV5-4
D gene: NA
CDR3 length: 13
J gene: TRBJ1-1
CDR3 DNA: TGTGCCAGCAGCTCCGAGCGGGGAGCTGAAGCTTTCTTT
CDR3 protein: CASSSERGAEAFF

V gene: TRBV7-2
D gene: NA
CDR3 length: 16
J gene: TRBJ1-6
CDR3 DNA: TGTGCCAGCAGCTCATATCCGGGTTCCTATAATTCACCCCTCCACTTT
CDR3 protein: CASSSYPGSYNSPLHF

V gene: TRBV5-6
D gene: NA
CDR3 length: 12
J gene: TRBJ2-7
CDR3 DNA: TGTGCCACCCAAGGACACTCCGACGAGCAGTACTTC
CDR3 protein: CATQGHSDEQYF

V gene: TRBV7-6
D gene: TRBD2
CDR3 length: 16
J gene: TRBJ2-7
CDR3 DNA: TGTGCCAGCAGCTACAGTAGCGGGGGTGCCTCCTACGAGCAGTACTTC
CDR3 protein: CASSYSSGGASYEQYF

V gene: TRBV7-2
D gene: TRBD1
CDR3 length: 15
J gene: TRBJ1-4
CDR3 DNA: TGTGCCAGCAGCTACCACAGGGGGCCGGGTGAAAAACTGTTTTTT
CDR3 protein: CASSYHRGPGEKLFF

V gene: TRBV4-2
D gene: TRBD2
CDR3 length: 17
J gene: TRBJ2-3
CDR3 DNA: TGTGCCAGCAGTCCTTCATTACTAGCGGGGGCGGGAGATACGCAGTATTTT
CDR3 protein: CASSPSLLAGAGDTQYF

V gene: TRBV29-1
D gene: NA
CDR3 length: 12
J gene: TRBJ2-3
CDR3 DNA: TGCAGCGTTGAAACAAGCACAGATACGCAGTATTTT
CDR3 protein: CSVETSTDTQYF

V gene: TRBV5-8
D gene: NA
CDR3 length: 16
J gene: TRBJ2-7
CDR3 DNA: TGTGCCAGCAGCTTGGGGTTGGTAGGGAGAGGCTACGAGCAGTACTTC
CDR3 protein: CASSLGLVGRGYEQYF

V gene: TRBV19
D gene: TRBD1
CDR3 length: 16
J gene: TRBJ1-4
CDR3 DNA: TGTGCCAGTAGTCCCGGGACAGCCGCAACTAATGAAAAACTGTTTTTT
CDR3 protein: CASSPGTAATNEKLFF

V gene: TRBV28
D gene: NA
CDR3 length: 14
J gene: TRBJ1-1
CDR3 DNA: TGTGCCAGCAGTTTAAGGCAGGGAGGCACTGAAGCTTTCTTT
CDR3 protein: CASSLRQGGTEAFF

V gene: TRBV5-5
D gene: NA
CDR3 length: 17
J gene: TRBJ1-2
CDR3 DNA: TGTGCCAGCAGCTTGGGGGTTCCGGGACGGGAGGTCTATGGCTACACCTTC
CDR3 protein: CASSLGVPGREVYGYTF

V gene: TRBV19
D gene: NA
CDR3 length: 12
J gene: TRBJ2-7
CDR3 DNA: TGTGCCAGTAGACAGGGATCCTACGAGCAGTACTTC
CDR3 protein: CASRQGSYEQYF

V gene: TRBV9
D gene: NA
CDR3 length: 15
J gene: TRBJ2-7
CDR3 DNA: TGTGCCAGCAGCGTAGGAGGGAGATTCGGCTACGAGCAGTACTTC
CDR3 protein: CASSVGGRFGYEQYF

V gene: TRBV6-5
D gene: TRBD1
CDR3 length: 13
J gene: TRBJ1-2
CDR3 DNA: TGTGCCAGCAGAGGGGGACAGGACTATGGCTACACCTTC
CDR3 protein: CASRGGQDYGYTF